The 30 T cell receptor beta chains below were found in one sample sequenced in a study of CD8+ T cells in alopecia areata. Sample treatment: oral pan-JAK inhibitor, 5-10 mg twice daily. From alopecia areata patients, lesional scalp punch biopsies and peripheral blood were collected. Extracted from the samples, RNA was reverse transcribed into cDNA to serve as the sequencing template. Sequenced by immunoSEQ multiplex PCR; TCRdb stores in-frame clones only, minus some. The sample holds a few thousand clones; around three fifths are singletons and the top ten take 8.5% to 9.5%. This specimen consisted of skin, obtained at approximately week 34, from a patient treated with tofacitinib. These receptors were obtained from a human donor with alopecia areata.

This rearrangement joins TRBV6-6 to TRBJ2-3; 10 bases fit TRBD2. CDR1 and CDR2 (germline): MNHNY, SVGAGI (reference sequence). The ends lost 5 bases at V and 3 bases at J; junction bases unmatched: 8. This CDR3 is 16 amino acids long. CDR3 loop: CASSQRLAGGTDTQYF. The CDR3 bases are TGTGCCAGCAGTCAACGTTTAGCGGGAGGAACAGATACGCAGTATTTT.

The chain uses TRBV30 and TRBJ2-2; D is ambiguous. V lost 0 bases to trimming and J lost 6 bases, with 5 bases between them. The germline CDR1 and CDR2 sequences are GTSNPN and SVGIG (reference sequence). The CDR3 is 12 residues long. The CDR3, as DNA: TGTGCCTGGAGTGTCTCGGCCGGGGAGCTGTTTTTT. Its translation: CAWSVSAGELFF.

V usage is TRBV5-1 and J usage is TRBJ1-1, with D hard to call. Germline loops: CDR1 SGHRS, CDR2 YFSETQ. The CDR3 is 13 residues long. V was pared by 0 bases and J by 6 bases, with 9 bases between. The DNA of the CDR3 is TGCGCCAGCAGCTTGGCAGCCAACGCTGAAGCTTTCTTT. It encodes CASSLAANAEAFF.

V and J are TRBV19 and TRBJ2-1, with D perhaps matching TRBD1 or TRBD2 (5 bases each). The germline gives CDR1 LNHDA, CDR2 SQIVND (reference sequence). The CDR3 loop spans 18 amino acids. V lost 6 bases and J 0 bases, leaving 21 bases between the germline ends. The CDR3 is CASSFGTRWGGSYNEQFF. CDR3 nucleotides: TGTGCCAGTAGCTTCGGGACCCGGTGGGGTGGCTCCTACAATGAGCAGTTCTTC.

This chain connects TRBV6-5 to TRBJ2-1; TRBD2 matches at 10 bases. Germline CDR1 and CDR2: MNHEY and SVGAGI. J lost 0 bases, V lost 7 bases, and 3 bases had no gene match. There are 15 residues in the CDR3. The CDR3 coding sequence is TGTGCCAGCAACCAGCGGGAGGGCTCCTACAATGAGCAGTTCTTC. Translation: CASNQREGSYNEQFF.

In its sample, this clone was seen once. The rearrangement links TRBV2 to TRBJ1-1, with TRBD1 matching over 9 bases. Germline CDR1 and CDR2: SNHLY and FYNNEI. V dropped 6 bases and J dropped 7; count of bases not matched to a gene: 6. The CDR3 is 13 residues long. CDR3 sequence (DNA): TGTGCCAGCAGCGCTCAGACAGGGGGTGAAGCTTTCTTT. It specifies CASSAQTGGEAFF.

The rearrangement links TRBV5-1 to TRBJ1-4, with a tentative D call TRBD1 (5 bases). The V gene lost 3 bases and the J gene lost 8 bases, with 14 bases spanning the gap. Germline CDR1 is SGHRS and CDR2 is YFSETQ. This CDR3 is built from 14 residues. The CDR3 here is CASSWGRPNEKLFF. CDR3 sequence (DNA): TGCGCCAGCAGCTGGGGGAGGCCAAACGAAAAACTGTTTTTT. Full variable domain (outside the CDR3, taken from reference TRBV5-1 and TRBJ1-4): KAGVTQTPRYLIKTRGQQVTLSCSPISGHRSVSWYQQTPGQGLQFLFEYFSETQRNKGNFPGRFSGRQFSNSRSEMNVSTLELGDSALYLCASSWGRPNEKLFFGSGTQLSVL.

The CDR3 protein is CASSGGGGTEAFF. CDR3 bases: TGTGCCAGCAGCGGGGGAGGGGGCACTGAAGCTTTCTTT. The J gene is TRBJ1-1, the V gene TRBV9; a weak D match, TRBD1 (6 bases). The CDR3 contains 13 residues. Germline-derived CDR1 and CDR2 are SGDLS and YYNGEE. V gave up 3 bases and J gave up 4 bases, with 10 bases separating them.

This clone turned up a few times. This chain links TRBV4-1 with TRBJ1-2; 9 nucleotides line up with TRBD1. CDR1 is MGHRA and CDR2 is YSYEKL in the germline V gene. V shed 3 bases and J 8 bases; nucleotides not matched to a gene: 10. CDR3 size: 15 residues. The CDR3 region has the DNA TGCGCCAGCAGCCAGATAACAGGGGGCGCCCCGGGCTACACCTTC. Translated: CASSQITGGAPGYTF.

The chain links TRBV7-9 to TRBJ1-5, with D unclear. V lost 7 bases and J 3 bases, leaving 13 bases between the germline ends. CDR1 is SEHNR and CDR2 is FQNEAQ in the germline V gene (reference sequence). The CDR3 has 14 residues. The CDR3 sequence is CASTPAGYNQPQHF. For the CDR3, the DNA is TGTGCCAGCACCCCGGCAGGTTACAATCAGCCCCAGCATTTT.

A few counts support this clone. The chain has TRBV14 and TRBJ2-3; a possible D gene is TRBD1 (5 bases). This CDR3 has 17 amino acids. Germline CDR1 is SGHDN and CDR2 is FVKESK. Trimming removed 4 bases at V and 0 bases at J, with 17 bases between. The CDR3, as DNA: TGTGCCAGCAGCCTTTTTTGGGGCCCCGTAAGCACAGATACGCAGTATTTT. Translation: CASSLFWGPVSTDTQYF.

V is TRBV6-5 and J is TRBJ2-7; D possibly corresponds to TRBD1 (6 bases). Germline V gene sequence: CDR1 MNHEY, CDR2 SVGAGI. Trimming took 6 bases from V and 1 from J, leaving 16 bases between them. This CDR3 has 15 amino acids. CDR3 DNA: TGTGCCAGCAGACAACAGGGTGCGTCATCCTACGAGCAGTACTTC. It translates to CASRQQGASSYEQYF.

The chain employs TRBV10-3 and TRBJ1-1; D is uncertain. There are 13 residues in the CDR3. The germline gives CDR1 ENHRY, CDR2 SYGVKD. Trimming removed 3 bases at V and 0 bases at J, with 5 bases between. The chain's CDR3 is CAISDRLNTEAFF. The CDR3 DNA follows: TGTGCCATCAGTGACAGGTTGAACACTGAAGCTTTCTTT.

V usage is TRBV30 and J usage is TRBJ2-1; D remains unclear. Germline assignment: CDR1 GTSNPN and CDR2 SVGIG (reference sequence). V dropped 5 bases and J dropped 8 bases, with 13 bases sitting between them. CDR3 size: 12 residues. CDR3 in amino acids: CAWCRGYDEQFF. The CDR3 coding sequence is TGTGCCTGGTGTCGTGGTTACGATGAGCAGTTCTTC.

There are a few counts of this clone. This chain uses TRBV5-8 with TRBJ2-6; 7 positions agree with TRBD2. The CDR3 contains 19 residues. Germline V gives CDR1 SGHTS, CDR2 YDEGEE. The junction had 10 bases not matched to a gene; V was cut back by 0 bases and J by 1 base. The CDR3 here is CASSLGGGGRVSGANVLTF. The CDR3 nucleotides are TGTGCCAGCAGCTTGGGTGGCGGCGGGAGAGTTTCTGGGGCCAACGTCCTGACTTTC. The full variable domain, its missing parts supplied by reference TRBV5-8 and TRBJ2-6, is EAGVTQSPTHLIKTRGQQATLRCSPISGHTSVYWYQQALGLGLQFLLWYDEGEERNRGNFPPRFSGRQFPNYSSELNVNALELEDSALYLCASSLGGGGRVSGANVLTFGAGSRLTVL.

The chain's CDR3 is CASRSLRGPQYF. In DNA form, the CDR3 reads TGTGCCAGCAGGTCCCTCCGGGGGCCCCAGTACTTC. V usage is TRBV7-9 and J usage is TRBJ2-5, with D perhaps TRBD1 or TRBD2 (6 bases each). V was clipped by 6 bases and J by 9 bases, with 14 bases between them. In germline, CDR1 is SEHNR, CDR2 FQNEAQ (reference sequence). The CDR3 runs to 12 residues.

This chain joins TRBV7-3 and TRBJ2-1; D is possibly TRBD1 (5 bases). Germline V gives CDR1 SGHTA, CDR2 FQGTGA. V lost 2 bases, J lost 0 bases, and 14 bases lay in between. This CDR3 comprises 17 residues. The chain's CDR3 is CASSLRSTVSSYNEQFF. In DNA form, the CDR3 reads TGTGCCAGCAGCTTACGCTCGACAGTAAGCTCCTACAATGAGCAGTTCTTC.

The chain joins TRBV5-4 to TRBJ2-6; 8 bases line up with TRBD2. The germline V gene encodes CDR1 SGHNT and CDR2 YYREEE (reference sequence). This CDR3 region has 17 residues. The ends lost 0 bases at V and 4 bases at J; junction bases unmatched: 6. This chain's CDR3 is CASSLAGGAHGANVLTF. CDR3 nucleotide sequence: TGTGCCAGCAGCTTGGCCGGGGGGGCCCACGGGGCCAACGTCCTGACTTTC.

The J gene is TRBJ2-7, the V gene TRBV30; 7 nucleotides match TRBD2. The CDR3 length is 15 residues. V lost 3 bases, J lost 1 base, and 9 bases stayed unmatched. CDR1 is GTSNPN and CDR2 is SVGIG in the germline V gene (reference sequence). The CDR3: CAWSRERGPSYEQYF. CDR3 DNA: TGTGCCTGGAGCCGAGAGCGGGGCCCATCCTACGAGCAGTACTTC.

In its sample, this clone was seen a few times. The rearrangement links TRBV30 to TRBJ2-1; TRBD2 aligns across 12 bases. V lost 7 bases, J lost 9 bases, and 10 bases stayed unmatched. CDR1 and CDR2 (germline): GTSNPN, SVGIG (reference sequence). The CDR3 sequence is 14 residues long. The CDR3 loop is CAFDGLAGMGEQFF. CDR3 bases: TGTGCCTTCGATGGACTAGCGGGGATGGGTGAGCAGTTCTTC.

The chain uses TRBV12-5 and TRBJ2-1; D gene unclear. The V end lost 1 base, the J end lost 4 bases, and 2 bases lay between the germline ends. The length of the CDR3 is 12 residues. Germline V gene lookup returns CDR1 LGHNT and CDR2 FRNRAP. The CDR3 sequence: CASGLGYNEQFF. DNA for the CDR3: TGTGCTAGTGGTTTGGGTTACAATGAGCAGTTCTTC. Using reference TRBV12-5 and TRBJ2-1 for the parts outside the CDR3, the full variable domain is DARVTQTPRHKVTEMGQEVTMRCQPILGHNTVFWYRQTMMQGLELLAYFRNRAPLDDSGMPKDRFSAEMPDATLATLKIQPSEPRDSAVYFCASGLGYNEQFFGPGTRLTVL.

CDR3 nucleotide sequence: TGCAGCGCGAGCACTAGCGGGGGACCCGGACATACGCAGTATTTT. Translating it yields CSASTSGGPGHTQYF. This chain uses TRBV29-1 with TRBJ2-3; 11 bases map to TRBD2. CDR3 size: 15 residues. Germline V gene data show CDR1 as SQVTM and CDR2 as ANQGSEA. V lost 7 bases and J lost 7; bases outside the gene matches: 13.

A few counts support this clone. V is TRBV5-1 and J is TRBJ2-5, with a possible D match to TRBD1 (5 bases). Germline V gives CDR1 SGHRS, CDR2 YFSETQ. Trimming stripped 3 bases from V and 3 bases from J, with 9 bases between. The CDR3 is 13 residues long. DNA of the CDR3: TGCGCCAGCAGCTCCCCAGGGAAAGAGACCCAGTACTTC. Its translation: CASSSPGKETQYF.

J is TRBJ2-1 and V is TRBV21-1; the listed D gene, TRBD1, was not tested against the DNA. TRBV21-1 is shown as a pseudogene. The CDR3 has 16 amino acids. The CDR3 loop reads CASSITGGGSYNEQFF. The DNA for the CDR3 is TGTGCCAGCAGCATCACAGGGGGCGGATCCTACAATGAGCAGTTCTTC.

This chain links TRBV6-1 with TRBJ1-6; no reliable D call. The CDR3 is 15 residues long. V gave up 6 bases and J gave up 8 bases, with 17 bases separating them. Germline V CDR1 and CDR2: MNHNS, SASEGT. As DNA, the CDR3 is TGTGCCAGCAGGACGATTGCTAAAGGAGATTCACCCCTCCACTTT. Translated, it gives CASRTIAKGDSPLHF.

The chain combines TRBV19 with TRBJ1-5, with D possibly matching TRBD1 (6 bases). The V and J ends lost 1 base and 7 bases respectively, with 8 bases between them. The CDR3 has 13 amino acids. CDR1 LNHDA and CDR2 SQIVND come from the germline V gene (reference sequence). CDR3 DNA sequence: TGTGCCAGTAGTATAGCCCAGGGGCAGCCCCAGCATTTT. Amino acids: CASSIAQGQPQHF.

The V call is TRBV5-4, the J call TRBJ2-7; 8 bases map to TRBD1. This CDR3 has 14 residues. V was pared by 5 bases and J by 2 bases, with 6 bases of the junction left unmatched. Germline CDR1 and CDR2: SGHNT and YYREEE (reference sequence). The CDR3 sequence: CASRNGQGPYEQYF. The CDR3 DNA is TGTGCCAGCAGAAACGGACAGGGCCCCTACGAGCAGTACTTC.

This clone was seen just once. The chain employs TRBV5-1 and TRBJ1-1; D gene ambiguous. Trimming pared 2 bases from V and 1 base from J, leaving 6 bases between. Germline CDR1 reads SGHRS; CDR2 reads YFSETQ. This CDR3 region has 13 residues. CDR3 coding DNA: TGCGCCAGCAGCTTCGACGGGAACACTGAAGCTTTCTTT. Its protein product is CASSFDGNTEAFF.

This clone occurred a few times. This chain joins TRBV5-1 and TRBJ1-2; D may be TRBD1 (5 bases). The CDR3 extends over 17 amino acids. The V and J ends lost 2 bases and 0 bases respectively, with 17 bases between them. Germline assignment: CDR1 SGHRS and CDR2 YFSETQ. The CDR3, as DNA: TGCGCCAGCAGCTTAAGGGTTGACAGTTACTCTAACTATGGCTACACCTTC. Protein: CASSLRVDSYSNYGYTF.

The CDR3 region has the DNA TGTGCCAGCAGTCGGAGCGGGGGGGCAACAGATACGCAGTATTTT. Amino acids: CASSRSGGATDTQYF. The V and J genes are TRBV7-6 and TRBJ2-3; 10 positions match TRBD2. This CDR3 comprises 15 residues. Germline-derived CDR1 and CDR2 are SGHVS and FNYEAQ. Losses at the gene ends were 6 bases for V and 3 bases for J; bases not matched to a gene: 6.